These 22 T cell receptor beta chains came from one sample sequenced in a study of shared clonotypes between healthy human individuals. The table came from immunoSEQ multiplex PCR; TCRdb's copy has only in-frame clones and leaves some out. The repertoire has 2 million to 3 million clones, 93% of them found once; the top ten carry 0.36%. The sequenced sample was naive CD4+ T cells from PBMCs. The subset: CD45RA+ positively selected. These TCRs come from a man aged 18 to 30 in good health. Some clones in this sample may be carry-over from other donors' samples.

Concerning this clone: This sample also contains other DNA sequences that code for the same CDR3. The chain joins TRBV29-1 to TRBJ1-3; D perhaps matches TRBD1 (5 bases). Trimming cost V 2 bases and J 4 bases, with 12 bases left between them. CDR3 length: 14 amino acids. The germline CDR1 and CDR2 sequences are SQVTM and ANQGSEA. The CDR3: CSVERGSSGNTIYF. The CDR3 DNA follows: TGCAGCGTTGAACGGGGCAGTTCCGGAAACACCATATATTTT.

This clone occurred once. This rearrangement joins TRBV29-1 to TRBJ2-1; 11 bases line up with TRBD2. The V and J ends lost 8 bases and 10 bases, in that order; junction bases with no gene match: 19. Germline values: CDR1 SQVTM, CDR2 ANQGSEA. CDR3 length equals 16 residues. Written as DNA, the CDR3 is TGCAGCAAAGGGACAGGAGCCGGGACTAGCGGAGGCGAGCAGTTCTTC. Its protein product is CSKGTGAGTSGGEQFF.

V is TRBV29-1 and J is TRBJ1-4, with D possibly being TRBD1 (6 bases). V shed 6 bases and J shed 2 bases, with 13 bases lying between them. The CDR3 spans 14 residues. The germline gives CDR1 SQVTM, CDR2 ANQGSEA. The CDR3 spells CSVKGGGTNEKLFF. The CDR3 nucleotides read TGCAGCGTAAAGGGAGGGGGTACTAATGAAAAACTGTTTTTT.

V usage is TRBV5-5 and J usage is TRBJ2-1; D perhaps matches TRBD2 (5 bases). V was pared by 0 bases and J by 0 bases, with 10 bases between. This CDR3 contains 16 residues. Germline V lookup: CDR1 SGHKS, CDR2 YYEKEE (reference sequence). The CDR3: CASSLALAISYNEQFF. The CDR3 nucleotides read TGTGCCAGCAGCTTGGCATTAGCGATCTCCTACAATGAGCAGTTCTTC.

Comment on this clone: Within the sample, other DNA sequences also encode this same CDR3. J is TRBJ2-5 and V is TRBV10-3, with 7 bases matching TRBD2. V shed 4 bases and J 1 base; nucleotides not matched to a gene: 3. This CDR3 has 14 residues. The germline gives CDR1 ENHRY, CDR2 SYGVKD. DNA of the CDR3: TGTGCCATCAGTGGGTCTAGCGGCCAAGAGACCCAGTACTTC. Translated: CAISGSSGQETQYF.

CDR3 protein: CAISESISSGTGELFF. DNA of the CDR3: TGTGCCATCAGTGAGTCGATTTCTAGCGGGACCGGGGAGCTGTTTTTT. This chain links TRBV10-3 with TRBJ2-2, with 8 bases that match TRBD2. Germline V gives CDR1 ENHRY, CDR2 SYGVKD. Losses at the gene ends were 0 bases for V and 5 bases for J; bases not matched to a gene: 5. CDR3 length: 16 residues.

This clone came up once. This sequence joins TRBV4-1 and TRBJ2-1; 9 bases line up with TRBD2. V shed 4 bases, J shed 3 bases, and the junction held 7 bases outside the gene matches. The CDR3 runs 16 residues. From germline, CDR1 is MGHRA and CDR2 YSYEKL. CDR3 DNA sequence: TGCGCCAGCAGCCCCCCCGGAGCGGGAGGCTACAATGAGCAGTTCTTC. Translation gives CASSPPGAGGYNEQFF.

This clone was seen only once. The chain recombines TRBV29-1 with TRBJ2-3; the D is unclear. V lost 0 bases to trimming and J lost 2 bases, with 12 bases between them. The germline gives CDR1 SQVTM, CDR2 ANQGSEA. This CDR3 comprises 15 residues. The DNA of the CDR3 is TGCAGCGTTGAAGATAATCGGGCAGCCACAGATACGCAGTATTTT. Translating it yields CSVEDNRAATDTQYF.

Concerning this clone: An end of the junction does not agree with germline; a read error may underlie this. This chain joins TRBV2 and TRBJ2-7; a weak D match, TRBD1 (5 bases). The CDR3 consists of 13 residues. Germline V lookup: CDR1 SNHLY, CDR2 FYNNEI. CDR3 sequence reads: CASTLGREAGKKF. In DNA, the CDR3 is TGTGCCAGCACCCTGGGGCGTGAGGCCGGAAAAAAGTTC.

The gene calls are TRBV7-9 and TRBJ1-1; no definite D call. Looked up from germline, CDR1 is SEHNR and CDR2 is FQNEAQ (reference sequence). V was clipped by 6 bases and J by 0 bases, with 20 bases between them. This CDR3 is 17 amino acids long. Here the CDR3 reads CASSPQLYRLMNTEAFF. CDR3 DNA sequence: TGTGCCAGCAGTCCCCAGCTGTACCGACTCATGAACACTGAAGCTTTCTTT.

CDR3 amino acids: CASSYVVGGSEQYF. The CDR3 DNA is TGTGCCAGCAGTTACGTTGTCGGGGGCAGCGAGCAGTACTTC. The rearrangement links TRBV6-5 to TRBJ2-7; perhaps D is TRBD1 or TRBD2 (6 bases each). CDR3 length equals 14 residues. Trimming stripped 2 bases from V and 6 bases from J, with 14 bases between. CDR1 MNHEY and CDR2 SVGAGI come from the germline V gene.

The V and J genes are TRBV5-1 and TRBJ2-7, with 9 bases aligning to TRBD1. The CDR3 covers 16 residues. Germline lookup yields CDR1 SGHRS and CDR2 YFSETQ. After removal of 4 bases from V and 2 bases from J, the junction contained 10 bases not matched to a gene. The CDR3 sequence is CASSLIADRGAYEQYF. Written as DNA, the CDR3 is TGCGCCAGCAGCCTAATCGCTGACAGGGGGGCCTACGAGCAGTACTTC.

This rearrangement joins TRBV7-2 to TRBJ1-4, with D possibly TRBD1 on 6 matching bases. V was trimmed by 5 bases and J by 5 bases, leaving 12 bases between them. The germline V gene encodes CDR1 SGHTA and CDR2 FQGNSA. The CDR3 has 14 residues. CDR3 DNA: TGTGCCAGCAGCCACGACAGGTTGAATGAAAAACTGTTTTTT. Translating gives CASSHDRLNEKLFF.

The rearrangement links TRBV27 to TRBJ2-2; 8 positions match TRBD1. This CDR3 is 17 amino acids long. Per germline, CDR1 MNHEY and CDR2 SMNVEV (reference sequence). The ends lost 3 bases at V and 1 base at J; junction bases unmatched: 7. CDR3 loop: CASSFNRDRQNTGELFF. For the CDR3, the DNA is TGTGCCAGCAGTTTTAACCGGGACAGGCAGAACACCGGGGAGCTGTTTTTT.

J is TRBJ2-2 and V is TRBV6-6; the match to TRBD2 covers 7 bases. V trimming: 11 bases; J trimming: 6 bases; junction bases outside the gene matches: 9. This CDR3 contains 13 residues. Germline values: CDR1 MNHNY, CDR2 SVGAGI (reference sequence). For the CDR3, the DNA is TGTGCCCACCGGCTAGCGGTTTCCGGGGAGCTGTTTTTT. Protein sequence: CAHRLAVSGELFF.

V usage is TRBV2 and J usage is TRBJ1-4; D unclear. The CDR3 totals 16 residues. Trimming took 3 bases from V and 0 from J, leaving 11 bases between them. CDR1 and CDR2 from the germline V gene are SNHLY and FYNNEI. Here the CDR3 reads CASSERAASTNEKLFF. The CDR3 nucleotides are TGTGCCAGCAGTGAGAGGGCAGCCTCAACTAATGAAAAACTGTTTTTT.

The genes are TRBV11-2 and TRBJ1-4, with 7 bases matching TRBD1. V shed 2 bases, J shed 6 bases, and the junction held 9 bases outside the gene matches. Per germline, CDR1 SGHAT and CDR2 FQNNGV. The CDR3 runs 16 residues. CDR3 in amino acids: CASSLFPTGSYEKLFF. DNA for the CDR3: TGTGCCAGCAGCTTATTCCCGACAGGGTCCTATGAAAAACTGTTTTTT.

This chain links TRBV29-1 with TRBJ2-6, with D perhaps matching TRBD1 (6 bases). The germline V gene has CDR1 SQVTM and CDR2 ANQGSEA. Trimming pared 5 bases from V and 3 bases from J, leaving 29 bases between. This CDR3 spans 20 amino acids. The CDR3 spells CSVLWVDRMGQSSGANVLTF. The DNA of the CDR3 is TGCAGCGTTCTATGGGTAGACAGAATGGGACAAAGTAGTGGGGCCAACGTCCTGACTTTC.

The CDR3 reads CASSSPASAPTLWQYF. DNA of the CDR3: TGTGCCAGCAGTTCACCCGCTAGCGCTCCCACCCTGTGGCAGTACTTC. This chain links TRBV28 with TRBJ2-7, with D possibly matching TRBD2 (6 bases). Germline CDR1 reads MDHEN; CDR2 reads SYDVKM. The length of the CDR3 is 16 residues. Trimming took 4 bases from V and 9 from J, leaving 25 bases between them.

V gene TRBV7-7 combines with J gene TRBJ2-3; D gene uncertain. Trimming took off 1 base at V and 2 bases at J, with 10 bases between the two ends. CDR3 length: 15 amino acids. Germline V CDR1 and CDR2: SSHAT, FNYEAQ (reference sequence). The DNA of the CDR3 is TGTGCCAGCAGCTTAGAGGGCGGACCCACAGATACGCAGTATTTT. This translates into CASSLEGGPTDTQYF.

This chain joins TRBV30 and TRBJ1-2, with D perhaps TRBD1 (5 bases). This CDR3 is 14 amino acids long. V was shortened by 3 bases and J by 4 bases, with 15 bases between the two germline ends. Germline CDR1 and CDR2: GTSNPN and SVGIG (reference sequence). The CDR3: CAWRTRENRYGYTF. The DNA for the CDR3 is TGTGCCTGGAGAACCAGGGAAAATCGCTATGGCTACACCTTC. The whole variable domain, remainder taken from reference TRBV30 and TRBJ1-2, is SQTIHQWPATLVQPVGSPLSLECTVEGTSNPNLYWYRQAAGRGLQLLFYSVGIGQISSEVPQNLSASRPQDRQFILSSKKLLLSDSGFYLCAWRTRENRYGYTFGSGTRLTVV.

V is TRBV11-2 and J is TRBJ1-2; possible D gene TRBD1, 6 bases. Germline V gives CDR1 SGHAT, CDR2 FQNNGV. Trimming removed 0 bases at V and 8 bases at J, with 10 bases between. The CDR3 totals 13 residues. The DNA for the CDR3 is TGTGCCAGCAGCTTAGATCAGGGGCCCGGCTACACCTTC. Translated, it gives CASSLDQGPGYTF.